In this sample, the clone carrying this T cell receptor (beta chain) turned up a few times. The record originates from a study of T-cell memory formation after mild COVID-19. Across the study: TCR clusters were mostly confined to one donor each.

With V trimmed by 4 bases and J by 6 bases, 7 bases remained unmatched. Germline V gives CDR1 MNHEY, CDR2 SMNVEV (reference sequence). This CDR3 comprises 17 residues. TCRdb processed the 5' RACE reads anew with MiXCR; each CDR3 protein has one entry. Among about 140,000 distinct CDR3 sequences listed, more than 13% were seen once. The J gene is TRBJ2-1, the V gene TRBV27, with 15 bases identical to TRBD2. This TCR came from an adult woman who had mild COVID-19 (a few samples of this study predate the infection). Cell type and time point are not known. The specimen sequenced was PBMCs or a T cell subset sorted from them (not recorded which). CDR3 sequence: CASSSWTSGGEANEQFF. The CDR3, as DNA: TGTGCCAGCAGTTCGTGGACTAGCGGGGGGGAAGCCAATGAGCAGTTCTTC.